These 20 T cell receptor beta chains originate from one sample sequenced in a study of cytomegalovirus exposure and HLA in healthy donors. In the PCR, 60 Vbeta and 13 Jbeta primers were used. The assay was immunoSEQ multiplex PCR, and TCRdb's table has in-frame clones only and misses some. The top ten clones hold 13% of a sample with 65,000 to 95,000 clones, 65% to 80% of them seen once. Sequenced input: PBMCs. The receptors stem from a human donor in good health.

This clone was detected a few times. J is TRBJ1-1 and V is TRBV6-5; D is possibly TRBD1 (6 bases). Germline CDR1 MNHEY, CDR2 SVGAGI. V lost 7 bases to trimming and J lost 5 bases, with 8 bases between them. The CDR3 covers 11 residues. The CDR3 region has the DNA TGTGCCAGCACCAGGGGTACTGAAGCTTTCTTT. It encodes CASTRGTEAFF.

The rearrangement joins TRBV7-9 to TRBJ1-1, with a weak D call TRBD1 (6 bases). The V end lost 5 bases, the J end lost 13 bases, and 20 bases lay between the germline ends. From germline, CDR1 is SEHNR and CDR2 FQNEAQ (reference sequence). This CDR3 is built from 13 residues. CDR3 nucleotides: TGTGCCAGCAGCCGGGACAAAACGACGCAATTTTTCTTT. The encoded protein is CASSRDKTTQFFF. Filled out from reference TRBV7-9 and TRBJ1-1, the complete variable domain reads DTGVSQNPRHKITKRGQNVTFRCDPISEHNRLYWYRQTLGQGPEFLTYFQNEAQLEKSRLLSDRFSAERPKGSFSTLEIQRTEQGDSAMYLCASSRDKTTQFFFGQGTRLTVV.

The chain joins TRBV7-2 to TRBJ2-5; 12 bases agree with TRBD2. This CDR3 is built from 16 residues. The V and J ends lost 2 bases and 5 bases, in that order; junction bases with no gene match: 6. Per germline, CDR1 SGHTA and CDR2 FQGNSA. The CDR3 DNA is TGTGCCAGCAGCTTAAGGGCTAGCGGGGGGGTTGAGACCCAGTACTTC. Protein: CASSLRASGGVETQYF.

J is TRBJ1-1 and V is TRBV7-9; D is undetermined. This CDR3 is 12 amino acids long. V lost 7 bases and J 1 base, leaving 7 bases between the germline ends. Germline V CDR1 and CDR2: SEHNR, FQNEAQ (reference sequence). The CDR3 spells CASTHGNTEAFF. The CDR3 coding sequence is TGTGCCAGCACCCACGGGAACACTGAAGCTTTCTTT. Combining the CDR3 with reference TRBV7-9 and TRBJ1-1 gives the whole variable domain DTGVSQNPRHKITKRGQNVTFRCDPISEHNRLYWYRQTLGQGPEFLTYFQNEAQLEKSRLLSDRFSAERPKGSFSTLEIQRTEQGDSAMYLCASTHGNTEAFFGQGTRLTVV.

The V call is TRBV5-1, the J call TRBJ2-7; D is perhaps TRBD1 (6 bases). The CDR3 length is 14 residues. Trimming removed 1 base from V and 7 bases from J, with 15 bases in between. CDR1 and CDR2 (germline): SGHRS, YFSETQ. CDR3 region: CASSLWGLEEEQYF. CDR3 sequence (DNA): TGCGCCAGCAGCTTGTGGGGGCTGGAGGAAGAGCAGTACTTC.

The chain has TRBV6-5 and TRBJ1-1, with unresolved D. CDR1 and CDR2 (germline): MNHEY, SVGAGI. The CDR3 is 12 amino acids. V was clipped by 6 bases and J by 10 bases, with 15 bases between them. CDR3 region: CASSRDKSAAFF. The CDR3 DNA reads as TGTGCCAGCAGCCGAGACAAATCGGCAGCTTTCTTT.

The chain joins TRBV25-1 to TRBJ2-2; TRBD2 matches 8 bases. The CDR3 consists of 15 residues. Germline lookup yields CDR1 MGHDK and CDR2 SYGVNS. Trimming cost V 6 bases and J 6 bases; bases outside gene matches: 9. The DNA of the CDR3 is TGTGCCAGCAGGCCCCGGGGGGGGCGGGCCGGGGAGCTGTTTTTT. It yields the protein CASRPRGGRAGELFF.

Here the CDR3 reads CASSYTPRDQETQYF. In DNA form, the CDR3 reads TGTGCCAGCAGTTATACTCCTCGGGACCAAGAGACCCAGTACTTC. The J gene is TRBJ2-5, the V gene TRBV6-5, with D unclear. Germline V gene data show CDR1 as MNHEY and CDR2 as SVGAGI. CDR3 size: 15 residues. Trimming stripped 3 bases from V and 0 bases from J, with 11 bases between.

The chain joins TRBV5-4 to TRBJ2-1; 7 nucleotides align to TRBD2. After removal of 4 bases from V and 4 bases from J, the junction contained 11 bases not matched to a gene. CDR3 length: 16 amino acids. From germline, CDR1 is SGHNT and CDR2 YYREEE (reference sequence). The CDR3 bases are TGTGCCAGCAGCCTGGGGGGACTATACCTATACAATGAGCAGTTCTTC. Protein sequence: CASSLGGLYLYNEQFF.

This clone turned up a few times. V is TRBV11-2 and J is TRBJ2-2, with unresolved D. Trimming left V 0 bases short and J 4 bases short, with 6 bases between. Per the germline V gene, CDR1 is SGHAT and CDR2 is FQNNGV. CDR3 size: 14 residues. CDR3 loop: CASSLDRVTGELFF. For the CDR3, the DNA is TGTGCCAGCAGCTTAGATCGGGTCACCGGGGAGCTGTTTTTT.

A single count supports this clone. The rearrangement uses TRBV18 and TRBJ1-5; D is undetermined. Between the trimmed V and J ends, which lost 5 bases and 4 bases, there was a span of 12 bases. CDR3 length: 14 residues. Per the germline V gene, CDR1 is KGHSH and CDR2 is LQKENI. The CDR3 loop reads CASSSGSLNQPQHF. CDR3 in DNA: TGTGCCAGCTCAAGTGGCTCGCTTAATCAGCCCCAGCATTTT. The full variable domain, in which reference TRBV18 and TRBJ1-5 provide the parts outside the CDR3, is NAGVMQNPRHLVRRRGQEARLRCSPMKGHSHVYWYRQLPEEGLKFMVYLQKENIIDESGMPKERFSAEFPKEGPSILRIQQVVRGDSAAYFCASSSGSLNQPQHFGDGTRLSIL.

This chain connects TRBV5-6 to TRBJ1-2; the D gene is possibly TRBD1 (5 bases). V lost 1 base to trimming and J lost 3 bases, with 13 bases between them. This CDR3 comprises 15 residues. Germline-derived CDR1 and CDR2 are SGHDT and YYEEEE. CDR3 residues: CASSLSGVRYYGYTF. In nucleotides, the CDR3 is TGTGCCAGCAGCTTGTCGGGGGTTCGTTACTATGGCTACACCTTC.

The V gene is TRBV7-9, the J gene TRBJ2-6; 12 positions agree with TRBD1. The CDR3 is 19 amino acids. V lost 3 bases to trimming and J lost 3 bases; unmatched junction nucleotides: 9. Germline V lookup: CDR1 SEHNR, CDR2 FQNEAQ (reference sequence). The CDR3 DNA reads as TGTGCCAGCAGCTTCCCCGGGGGGACAGGGGGCCATGGGGCCAACGTCCTGACTTTC. As protein: CASSFPGGTGGHGANVLTF. Combining the CDR3 with reference TRBV7-9 and TRBJ2-6 gives the whole variable domain DTGVSQNPRHKITKRGQNVTFRCDPISEHNRLYWYRQTLGQGPEFLTYFQNEAQLEKSRLLSDRFSAERPKGSFSTLEIQRTEQGDSAMYLCASSFPGGTGGHGANVLTFGAGSRLTVL.

The chain employs TRBV18 and TRBJ2-3; the D gene is possibly TRBD2 (7 bases). V shed 1 base and J shed 0 bases, with 8 bases lying between them. Germline V gives CDR1 KGHSH, CDR2 LQKENI. This CDR3 is built from 15 residues. The chain's CDR3 is CASSPRGGSTDTQYF. CDR3 bases: TGTGCCAGCTCACCACGGGGGGGCAGCACAGATACGCAGTATTTT.

V usage is TRBV5-5 and J usage is TRBJ1-1, with a tentative D call TRBD1 (5 bases). Trimming left V 0 bases short and J 4 bases short, with 13 bases between. The CDR3 has 15 amino acids. Germline V lookup: CDR1 SGHKS, CDR2 YYEKEE (reference sequence). The CDR3 DNA reads as TGTGCCAGCAGCTTGGGGGCCGGGGGTAGCACTGAAGCTTTCTTT. It is translated as CASSLGAGGSTEAFF.

The chain has TRBV5-1 and TRBJ2-7; tentative D call: TRBD2 (7 bases). The CDR3 covers 17 residues. V lost 0 bases and J lost 3, with 19 bases in between. CDR1 SGHRS and CDR2 YFSETQ come from the germline V gene. The CDR3, as DNA: TGCGCCAGCAGCTTGGCGATCGGGGGGCTAAGTTACTACGAGCAGTACTTC. Translation gives CASSLAIGGLSYYEQYF.

The chain is built from TRBV6-5 and TRBJ2-1, with D possibly matching TRBD1 (5 bases). In germline, CDR1 is MNHEY, CDR2 SVGAGI. This CDR3 has 13 amino acids. The germline V and J ends were trimmed by 10 bases and 2 bases, with 12 bases remaining between them. CDR3 nucleotide sequence: TGTGCCACCAGCAGGGCCACCTACAATGAGCAGTTCTTC. Translation: CATSRATYNEQFF.

A remark on this clone: Other DNA sequences in the same sample also yield this CDR3. CDR3: CSVEGAGGYNEQFF. The CDR3 nucleotides read TGCAGCGTTGAAGGAGCGGGGGGGTACAATGAGCAGTTCTTC. The chain carries TRBV29-1 and TRBJ2-1; 10 bases are a match to TRBD2. From germline, CDR1 is SQVTM and CDR2 ANQGSEA. This CDR3 has 14 amino acids. Trimming took 1 base from V and 4 from J; bases not matched to a gene: 1.

The chain has TRBV7-2 and TRBJ1-1, with D perhaps TRBD1 (5 bases). This CDR3 is 15 amino acids long. From germline, CDR1 is SGHTA and CDR2 FQGNSA. Trimming stripped 1 base from V and 5 bases from J, with 14 bases between. CDR3 bases: TGTGCCAGCAGCTTAGGGCTGGGGGGAGGGACTGAAGCTTTCTTT. Its translation is CASSLGLGGGTEAFF.

This chain joins TRBV5-6 and TRBJ2-5, with TRBD1 matching 11 bases. The CDR3 covers 15 residues. Germline V lookup: CDR1 SGHDT, CDR2 YYEEEE. Trimming took 4 bases from V and 5 from J; bases not matched to a gene: 7. Written as DNA, the CDR3 is TGTGCCAGCAGCACCGGGACAGGGGGTTTGGAGACCCAGTACTTC. Translation gives CASSTGTGGLETQYF. Complete variable domain (other parts from reference TRBV5-6 and TRBJ2-5): DAGVTQSPTHLIKTRGQQVTLRCSPKSGHDTVSWYQQALGQGPQFIFQYYEEEERQRGNFPDRFSGHQFPNYSSELNVNALLLGDSALYLCASSTGTGGLETQYFGPGTRLLVL.